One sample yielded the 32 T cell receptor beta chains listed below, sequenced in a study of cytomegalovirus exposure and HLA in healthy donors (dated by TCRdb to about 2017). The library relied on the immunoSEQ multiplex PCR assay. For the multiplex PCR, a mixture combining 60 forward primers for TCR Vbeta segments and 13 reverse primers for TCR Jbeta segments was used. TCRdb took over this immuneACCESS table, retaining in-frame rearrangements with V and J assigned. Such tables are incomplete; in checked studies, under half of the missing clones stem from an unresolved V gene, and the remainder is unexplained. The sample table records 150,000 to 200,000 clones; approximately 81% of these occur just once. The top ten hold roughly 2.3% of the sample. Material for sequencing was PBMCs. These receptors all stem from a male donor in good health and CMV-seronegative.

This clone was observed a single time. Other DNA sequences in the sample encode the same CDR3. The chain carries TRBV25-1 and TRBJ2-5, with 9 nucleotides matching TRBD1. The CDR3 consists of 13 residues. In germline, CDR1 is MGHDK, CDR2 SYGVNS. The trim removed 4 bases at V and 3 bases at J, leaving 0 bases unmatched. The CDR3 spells CASSGTGEETQYF. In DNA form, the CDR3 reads TGTGCCAGCAGTGGGACAGGGGAAGAGACCCAGTACTTC.

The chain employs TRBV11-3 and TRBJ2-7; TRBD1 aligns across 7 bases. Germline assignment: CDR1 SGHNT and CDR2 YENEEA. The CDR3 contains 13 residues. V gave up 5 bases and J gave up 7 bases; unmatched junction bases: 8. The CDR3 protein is CASSPEGGWEQYF. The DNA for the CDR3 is TGTGCCAGCAGCCCCGAAGGGGGCTGGGAGCAGTACTTC.

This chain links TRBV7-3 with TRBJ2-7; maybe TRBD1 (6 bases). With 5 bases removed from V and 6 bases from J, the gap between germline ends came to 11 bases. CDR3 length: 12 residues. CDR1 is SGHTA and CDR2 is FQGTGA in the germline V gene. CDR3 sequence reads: CASSPGAGEQYF. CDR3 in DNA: TGTGCCAGCAGCCCAGGGGCGGGCGAGCAGTACTTC.

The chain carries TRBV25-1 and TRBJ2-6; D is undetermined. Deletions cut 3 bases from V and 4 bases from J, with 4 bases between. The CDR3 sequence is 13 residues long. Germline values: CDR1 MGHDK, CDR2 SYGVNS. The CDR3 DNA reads TGTGCCAGCAGTGATCCGGGGGCCAACGTCCTGACTTTC. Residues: CASSDPGANVLTF.

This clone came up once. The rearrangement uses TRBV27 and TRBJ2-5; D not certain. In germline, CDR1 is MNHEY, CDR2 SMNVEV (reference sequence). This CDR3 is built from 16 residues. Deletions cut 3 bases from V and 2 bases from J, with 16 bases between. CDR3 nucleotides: TGTGCCAGCAGTTTTCTTCCTCTGGCAGGACAAGAGACCCAGTACTTC. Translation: CASSFLPLAGQETQYF.

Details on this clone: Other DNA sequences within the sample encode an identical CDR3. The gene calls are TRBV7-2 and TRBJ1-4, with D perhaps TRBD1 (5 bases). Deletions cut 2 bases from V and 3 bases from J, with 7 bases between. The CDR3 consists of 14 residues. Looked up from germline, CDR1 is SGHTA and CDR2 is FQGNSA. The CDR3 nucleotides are TGTGCCAGCAGCTTAACAGGTTCTAATGAAAAACTGTTTTTT. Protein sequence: CASSLTGSNEKLFF. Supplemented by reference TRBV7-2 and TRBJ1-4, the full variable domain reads GAGVSQSPSNKVTEKGKDVELRCDPISGHTALYWYRQSLGQGLEFLIYFQGNSAPDKSGLPSDRFSAERTGGSVSTLTIQRTQQEDSAVYLCASSLTGSNEKLFFGSGTQLSVL.

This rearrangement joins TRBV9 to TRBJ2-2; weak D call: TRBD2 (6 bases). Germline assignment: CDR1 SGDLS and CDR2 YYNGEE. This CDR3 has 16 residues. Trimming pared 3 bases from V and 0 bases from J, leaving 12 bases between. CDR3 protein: CASSGRDRTNTGELFF. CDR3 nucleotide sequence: TGTGCCAGCAGCGGGCGGGACCGAACGAACACCGGGGAGCTGTTTTTT.

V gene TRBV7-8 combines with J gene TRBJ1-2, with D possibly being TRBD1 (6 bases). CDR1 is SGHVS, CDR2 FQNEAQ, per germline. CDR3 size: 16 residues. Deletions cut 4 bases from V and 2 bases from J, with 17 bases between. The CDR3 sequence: CASSSQGQGSNYGYTF. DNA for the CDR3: TGTGCCAGCAGCTCCCAGGGTCAGGGGTCAAACTATGGCTACACCTTC.

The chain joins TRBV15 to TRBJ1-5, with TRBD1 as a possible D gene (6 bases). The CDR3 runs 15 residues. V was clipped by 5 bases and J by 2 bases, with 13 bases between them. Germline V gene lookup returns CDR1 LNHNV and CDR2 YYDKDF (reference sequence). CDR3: CATSWNRVGNQPQHF. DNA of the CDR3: TGTGCCACCAGCTGGAACAGGGTGGGCAATCAGCCCCAGCATTTT.

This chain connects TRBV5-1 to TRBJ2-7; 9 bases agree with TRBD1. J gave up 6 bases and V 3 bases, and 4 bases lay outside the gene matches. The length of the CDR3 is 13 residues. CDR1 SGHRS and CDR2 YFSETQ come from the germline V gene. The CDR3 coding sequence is TGCGCCAGCAGCTCCGGGACAGGGCTCGAGCAGTACTTC. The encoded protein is CASSSGTGLEQYF.

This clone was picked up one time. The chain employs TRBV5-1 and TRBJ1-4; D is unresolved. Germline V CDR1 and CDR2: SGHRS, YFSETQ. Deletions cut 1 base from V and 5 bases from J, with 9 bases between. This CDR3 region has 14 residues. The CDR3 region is CASSLPGRNEKLFF. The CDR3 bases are TGCGCCAGCAGCTTGCCAGGCAGGAATGAAAAACTGTTTTTT.

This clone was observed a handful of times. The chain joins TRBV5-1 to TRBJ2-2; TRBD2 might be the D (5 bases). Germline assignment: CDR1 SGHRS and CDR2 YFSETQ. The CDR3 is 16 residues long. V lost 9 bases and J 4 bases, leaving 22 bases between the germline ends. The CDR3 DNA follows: TGCGCCACCGCGGGTCCGCAGAGCGGCGGCACCGGGGAGCTGTTTTTT. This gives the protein CATAGPQSGGTGELFF.

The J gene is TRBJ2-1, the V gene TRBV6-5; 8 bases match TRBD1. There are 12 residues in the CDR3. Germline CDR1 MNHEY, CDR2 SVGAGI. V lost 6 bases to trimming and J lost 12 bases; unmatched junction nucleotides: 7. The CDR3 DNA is TGTGCCAGCAGCCCCCTCAGGGGGCTGCAGTTCTTC. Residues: CASSPLRGLQFF.

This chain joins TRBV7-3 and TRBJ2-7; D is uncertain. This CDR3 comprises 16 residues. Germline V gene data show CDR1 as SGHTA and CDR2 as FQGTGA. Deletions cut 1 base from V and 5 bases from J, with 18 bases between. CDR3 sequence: CASSLNRTPPRDEQYF. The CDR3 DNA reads TGTGCCAGCAGCTTAAATCGCACACCTCCACGGGACGAGCAGTACTTC.

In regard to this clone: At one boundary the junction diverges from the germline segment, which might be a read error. CDR3 coding DNA: TGTTCCAGCAGCTCGGGACTAGCGGGACTTTTCTTC. Translated, it gives CSSSSGLAGLFF. The chain recombines TRBV7-9 with TRBJ2-1; 13 bases are a match to TRBD2. Germline-derived CDR1 and CDR2 are SEHNR and FQNEAQ (reference sequence). CDR3 length equals 12 residues.

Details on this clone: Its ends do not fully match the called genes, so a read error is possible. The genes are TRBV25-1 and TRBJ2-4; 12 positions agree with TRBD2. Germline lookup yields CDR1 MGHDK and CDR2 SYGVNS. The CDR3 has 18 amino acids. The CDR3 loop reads CASSEVASGGASKNTQYF. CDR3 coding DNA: TGTGCCAGCAGTGAAGTGGCTAGCGGGGGGGCATCAAAAAACACTCAGTACTTC.

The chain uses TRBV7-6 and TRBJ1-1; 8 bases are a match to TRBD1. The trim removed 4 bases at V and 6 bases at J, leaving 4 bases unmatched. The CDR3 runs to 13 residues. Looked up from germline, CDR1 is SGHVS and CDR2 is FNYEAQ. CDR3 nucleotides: TGTGCCAGCAGCTCACAGGGGGTCCCTGAAGCTTTCTTT. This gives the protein CASSSQGVPEAFF.

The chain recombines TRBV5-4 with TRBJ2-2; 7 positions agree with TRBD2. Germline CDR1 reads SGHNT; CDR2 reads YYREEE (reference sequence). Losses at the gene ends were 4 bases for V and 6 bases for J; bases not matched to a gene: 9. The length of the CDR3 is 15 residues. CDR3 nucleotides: TGTGCCAGCAGCCCCCGGGGGGTAGGGGCCGGGGAGCTGTTTTTT. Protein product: CASSPRGVGAGELFF. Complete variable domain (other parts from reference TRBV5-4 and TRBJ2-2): ETGVTQSPTHLIKTRGQQVTLRCSSQSGHNTVSWYQQALGQGPQFIFQYYREEENGRGNFPPRFSGLQFPNYSSELNVNALELDDSALYLCASSPRGVGAGELFFGEGSRLTVL.

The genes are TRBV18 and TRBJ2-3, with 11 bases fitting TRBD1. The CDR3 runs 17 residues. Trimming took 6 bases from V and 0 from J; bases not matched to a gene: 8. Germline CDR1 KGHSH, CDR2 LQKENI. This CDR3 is CASSLAGTGGSTDTQYF. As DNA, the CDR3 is TGTGCCAGCTCCCTCGCCGGGACAGGGGGAAGCACAGATACGCAGTATTTT.

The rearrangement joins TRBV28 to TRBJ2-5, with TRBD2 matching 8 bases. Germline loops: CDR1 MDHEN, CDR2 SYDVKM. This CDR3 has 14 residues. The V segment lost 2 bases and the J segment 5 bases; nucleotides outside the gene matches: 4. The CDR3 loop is CASSLGGLGETQYF. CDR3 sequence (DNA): TGTGCCAGCAGTTTAGGGGGACTAGGCGAGACCCAGTACTTC.

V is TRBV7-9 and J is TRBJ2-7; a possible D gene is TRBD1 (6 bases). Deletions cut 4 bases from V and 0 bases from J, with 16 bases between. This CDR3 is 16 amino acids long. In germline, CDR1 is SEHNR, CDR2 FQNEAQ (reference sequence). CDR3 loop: CASSYRPRGSSYEQYF. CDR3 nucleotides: TGTGCCAGCAGCTACCGCCCCAGGGGAAGCTCCTACGAGCAGTACTTC.

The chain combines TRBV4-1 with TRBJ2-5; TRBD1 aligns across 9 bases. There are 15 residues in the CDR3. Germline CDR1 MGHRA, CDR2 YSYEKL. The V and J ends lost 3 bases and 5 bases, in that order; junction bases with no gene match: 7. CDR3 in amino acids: CASSQWDRVSETQYF. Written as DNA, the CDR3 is TGCGCCAGCAGCCAGTGGGACAGGGTGTCGGAGACCCAGTACTTC.

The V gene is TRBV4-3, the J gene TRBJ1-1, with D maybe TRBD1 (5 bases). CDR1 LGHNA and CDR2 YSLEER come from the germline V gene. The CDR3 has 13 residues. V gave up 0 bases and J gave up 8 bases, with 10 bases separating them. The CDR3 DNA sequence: TGCGCCAGCAGCCAAGACGGGGGACGGGAAGCTTTCTTT. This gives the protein CASSQDGGREAFF.

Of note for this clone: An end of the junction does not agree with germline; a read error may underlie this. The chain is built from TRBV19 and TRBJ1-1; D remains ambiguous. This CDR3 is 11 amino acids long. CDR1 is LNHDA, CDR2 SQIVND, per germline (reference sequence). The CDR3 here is CASSRETEAFF. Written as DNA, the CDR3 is TGTGCCAGCAGTAGGGAGACTGAAGCTTTCTTT.

The CDR3 nucleotides read TGTGCCAGCAGTGAATCGGGGGAAATCCGGGCCAATGAGCAGTTCTTC. It yields the protein CASSESGEIRANEQFF. The V and J genes are TRBV25-1 and TRBJ2-1, with a possible D match to TRBD2 (6 bases). From germline, CDR1 is MGHDK and CDR2 SYGVNS. V lost 1 base and J 6 bases, leaving 16 bases between the germline ends. This CDR3 has 16 amino acids.

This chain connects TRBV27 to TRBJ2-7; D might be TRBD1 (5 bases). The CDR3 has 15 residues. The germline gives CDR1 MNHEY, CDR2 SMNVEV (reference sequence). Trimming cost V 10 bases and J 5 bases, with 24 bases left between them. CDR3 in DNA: TGTGCCACTTCTACCCCAGGCAGGGTATTCCACGAGCAGTACTTC. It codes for CATSTPGRVFHEQYF.

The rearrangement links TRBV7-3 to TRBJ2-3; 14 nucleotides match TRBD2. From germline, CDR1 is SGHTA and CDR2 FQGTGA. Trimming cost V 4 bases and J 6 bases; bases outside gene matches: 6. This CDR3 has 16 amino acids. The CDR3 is CASSSTSGGAWDTQYF. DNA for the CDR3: TGTGCCAGCAGCTCGACTAGCGGGGGGGCCTGGGATACGCAGTATTTT.

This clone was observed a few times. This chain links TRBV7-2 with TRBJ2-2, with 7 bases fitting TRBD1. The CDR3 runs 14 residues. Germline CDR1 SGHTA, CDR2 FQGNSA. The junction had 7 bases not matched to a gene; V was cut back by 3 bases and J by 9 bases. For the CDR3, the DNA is TGTGCCAGCAGCTTCCCCGAACAGGGGAGGGAGCTGTTTTTT. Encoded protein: CASSFPEQGRELFF. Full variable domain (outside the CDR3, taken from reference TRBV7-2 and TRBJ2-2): GAGVSQSPSNKVTEKGKDVELRCDPISGHTALYWYRQSLGQGLEFLIYFQGNSAPDKSGLPSDRFSAERTGGSVSTLTIQRTQQEDSAVYLCASSFPEQGRELFFGEGSRLTVL.

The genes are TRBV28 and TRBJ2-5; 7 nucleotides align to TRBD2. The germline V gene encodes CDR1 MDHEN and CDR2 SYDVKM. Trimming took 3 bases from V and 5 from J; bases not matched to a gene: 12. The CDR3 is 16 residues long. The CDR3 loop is CASSFGAREAEETQYF. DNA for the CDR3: TGTGCCAGCAGTTTTGGGGCCCGGGAGGCGGAGGAGACCCAGTACTTC.

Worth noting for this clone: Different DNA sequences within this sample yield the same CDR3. The CDR3: CASSYSTANTEAFF. The CDR3 region has the DNA TGTGCCAGCAGTTACTCGACAGCGAACACTGAAGCTTTCTTT. The chain links TRBV6-5 to TRBJ1-1; possible D gene TRBD1, 5 bases. This CDR3 is 14 amino acids long. V was trimmed by 0 bases and J by 1 base, leaving 6 bases between them. Germline V gene lookup returns CDR1 MNHEY and CDR2 SVGAGI.

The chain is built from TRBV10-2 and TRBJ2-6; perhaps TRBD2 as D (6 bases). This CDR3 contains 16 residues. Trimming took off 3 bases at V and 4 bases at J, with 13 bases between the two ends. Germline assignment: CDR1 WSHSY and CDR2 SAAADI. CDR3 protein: CASSDRRGTGANVLTF. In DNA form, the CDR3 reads TGCGCCAGCAGTGATAGACGGGGGACCGGGGCCAACGTCCTGACTTTC.

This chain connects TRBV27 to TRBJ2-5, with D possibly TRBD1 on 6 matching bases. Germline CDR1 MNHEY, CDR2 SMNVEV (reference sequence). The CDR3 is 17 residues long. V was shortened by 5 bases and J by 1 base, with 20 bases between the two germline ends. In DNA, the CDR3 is TGTGCCAGCAGTAAACAAACGCCACAGGGAACCCAAGAGACCCAGTACTTC. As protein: CASSKQTPQGTQETQYF.